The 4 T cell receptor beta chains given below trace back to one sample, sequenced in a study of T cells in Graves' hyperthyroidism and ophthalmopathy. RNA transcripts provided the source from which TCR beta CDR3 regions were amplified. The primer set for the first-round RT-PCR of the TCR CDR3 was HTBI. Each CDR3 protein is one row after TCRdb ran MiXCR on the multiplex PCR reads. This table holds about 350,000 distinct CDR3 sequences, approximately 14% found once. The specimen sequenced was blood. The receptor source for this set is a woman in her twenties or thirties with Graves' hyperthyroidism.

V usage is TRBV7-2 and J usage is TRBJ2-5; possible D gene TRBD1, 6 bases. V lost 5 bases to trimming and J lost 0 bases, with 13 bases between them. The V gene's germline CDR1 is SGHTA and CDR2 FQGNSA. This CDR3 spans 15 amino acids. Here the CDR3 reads CASSPGDVYQETQYF. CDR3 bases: TGTGCCAGCAGCCCAGGGGACGTCTACCAAGAGACCCAGTACTTC.

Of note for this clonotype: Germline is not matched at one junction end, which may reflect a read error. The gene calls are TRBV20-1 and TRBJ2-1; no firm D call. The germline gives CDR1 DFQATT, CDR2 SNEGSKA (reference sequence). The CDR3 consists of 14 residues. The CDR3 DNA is TGCAGTGCTAGAGGGCGCGCCATGTTCAATGAGCGGTTCTTC. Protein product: CSARGRAMFNERFF.

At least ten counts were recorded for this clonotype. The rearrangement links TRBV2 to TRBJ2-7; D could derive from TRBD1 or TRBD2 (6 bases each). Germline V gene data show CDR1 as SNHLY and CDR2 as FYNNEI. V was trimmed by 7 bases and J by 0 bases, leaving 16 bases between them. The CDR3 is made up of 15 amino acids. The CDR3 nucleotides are TGTGCCAGCACCATGAGCAGGGGAGGCTCCTACGAGCAGTACTTC. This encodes CASTMSRGGSYEQYF.

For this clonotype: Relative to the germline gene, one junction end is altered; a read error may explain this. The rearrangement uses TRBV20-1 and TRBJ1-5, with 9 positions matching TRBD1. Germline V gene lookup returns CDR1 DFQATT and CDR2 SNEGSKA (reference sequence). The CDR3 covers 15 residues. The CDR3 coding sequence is TGCAGTGCTGGAGATCTCAGGACAGGGGCCCAGCCCCAGCATTTT. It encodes CSAGDLRTGAQPQHF.